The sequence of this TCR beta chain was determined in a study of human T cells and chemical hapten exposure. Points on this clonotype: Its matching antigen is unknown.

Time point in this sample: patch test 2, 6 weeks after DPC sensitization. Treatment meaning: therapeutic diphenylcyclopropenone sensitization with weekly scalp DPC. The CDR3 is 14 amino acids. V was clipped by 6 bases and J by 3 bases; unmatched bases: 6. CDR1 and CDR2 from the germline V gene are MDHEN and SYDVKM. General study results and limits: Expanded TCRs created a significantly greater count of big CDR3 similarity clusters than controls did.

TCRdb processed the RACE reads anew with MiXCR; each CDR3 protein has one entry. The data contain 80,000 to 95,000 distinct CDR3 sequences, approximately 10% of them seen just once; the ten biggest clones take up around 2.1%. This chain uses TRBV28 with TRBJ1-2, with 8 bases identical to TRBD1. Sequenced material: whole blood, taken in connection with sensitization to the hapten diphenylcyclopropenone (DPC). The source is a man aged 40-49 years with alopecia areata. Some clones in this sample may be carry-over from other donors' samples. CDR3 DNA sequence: TGTGCCAGCAGACCCCCGACAGGGGACTATGGCTACACCTTC. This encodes CASRPPTGDYGYTF.